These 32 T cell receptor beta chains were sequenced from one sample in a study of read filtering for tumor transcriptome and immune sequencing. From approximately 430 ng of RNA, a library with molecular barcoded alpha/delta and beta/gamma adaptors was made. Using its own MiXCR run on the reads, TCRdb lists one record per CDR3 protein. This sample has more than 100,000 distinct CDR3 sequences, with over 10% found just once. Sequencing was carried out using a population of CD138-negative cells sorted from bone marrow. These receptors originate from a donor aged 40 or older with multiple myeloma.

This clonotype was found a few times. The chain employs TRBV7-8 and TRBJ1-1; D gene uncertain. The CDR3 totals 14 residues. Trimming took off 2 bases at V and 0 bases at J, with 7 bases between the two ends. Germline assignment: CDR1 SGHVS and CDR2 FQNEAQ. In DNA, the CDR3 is TGTGCCAGCAGCTTACAAGCGATGAACACTGAAGCTTTCTTT. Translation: CASSLQAMNTEAFF.

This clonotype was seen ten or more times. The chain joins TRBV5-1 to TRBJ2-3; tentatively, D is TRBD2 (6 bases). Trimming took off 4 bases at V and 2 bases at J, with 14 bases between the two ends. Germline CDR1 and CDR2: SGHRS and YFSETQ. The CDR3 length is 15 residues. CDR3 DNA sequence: TGCGCCAGCAGCCCCCGGGACTTCTCCACAGATACGCAGTATTTT. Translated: CASSPRDFSTDTQYF.

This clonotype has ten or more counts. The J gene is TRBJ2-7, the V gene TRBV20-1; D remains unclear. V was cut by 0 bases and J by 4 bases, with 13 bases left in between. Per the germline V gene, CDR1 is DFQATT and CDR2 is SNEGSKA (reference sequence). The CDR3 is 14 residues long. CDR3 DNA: TGCAGTGCTAGAGATCAGAGGTGGAATTACGAGCAGTACTTC. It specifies CSARDQRWNYEQYF.

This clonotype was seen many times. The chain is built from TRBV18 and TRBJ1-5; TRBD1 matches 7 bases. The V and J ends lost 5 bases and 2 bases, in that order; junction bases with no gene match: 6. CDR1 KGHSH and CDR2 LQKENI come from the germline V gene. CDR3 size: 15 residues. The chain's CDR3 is CASSNDRVGNQPQHF. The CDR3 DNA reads TGTGCCAGCTCAAATGACAGGGTCGGCAATCAGCCCCAGCATTTT.

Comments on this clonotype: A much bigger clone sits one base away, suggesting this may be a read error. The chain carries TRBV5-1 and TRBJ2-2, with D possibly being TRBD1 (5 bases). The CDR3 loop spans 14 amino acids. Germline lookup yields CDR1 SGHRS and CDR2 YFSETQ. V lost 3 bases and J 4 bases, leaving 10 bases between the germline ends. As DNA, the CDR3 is TGCGCCAGCAGCTGGGGCTCTGTCACCGGGGAGCTGTTTTTT. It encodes CASSWGSVTGELFF.

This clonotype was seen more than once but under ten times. DNA for the CDR3: TGCAGTGCTCACCGACCTGAGGGCACCGGGGAGCTGTTTTTT. Encoded protein: CSAHRPEGTGELFF. This chain joins TRBV20-1 and TRBJ2-2, with D perhaps TRBD2 (5 bases). The V end lost 5 bases, the J end lost 4 bases, and 14 bases lay between the germline ends. Germline CDR1 and CDR2: DFQATT and SNEGSKA (reference sequence). This CDR3 is 14 amino acids long.

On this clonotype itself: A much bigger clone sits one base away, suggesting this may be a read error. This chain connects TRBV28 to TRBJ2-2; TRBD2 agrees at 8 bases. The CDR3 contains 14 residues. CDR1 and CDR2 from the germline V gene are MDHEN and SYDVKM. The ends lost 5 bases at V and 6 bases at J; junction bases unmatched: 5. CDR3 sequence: CASSPTSGPGELFF. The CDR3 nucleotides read TGTGCCAGCAGTCCAACTAGCGGCCCCGGGGAGCTGTTTTTT.

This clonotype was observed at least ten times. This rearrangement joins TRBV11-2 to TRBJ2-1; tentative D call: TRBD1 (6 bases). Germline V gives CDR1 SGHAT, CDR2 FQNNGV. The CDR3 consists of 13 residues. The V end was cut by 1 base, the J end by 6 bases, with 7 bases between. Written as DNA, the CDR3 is TGTGCCAGCAGCTTAGTAGGGGGCAATGAGCAGTTCTTC. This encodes CASSLVGGNEQFF.

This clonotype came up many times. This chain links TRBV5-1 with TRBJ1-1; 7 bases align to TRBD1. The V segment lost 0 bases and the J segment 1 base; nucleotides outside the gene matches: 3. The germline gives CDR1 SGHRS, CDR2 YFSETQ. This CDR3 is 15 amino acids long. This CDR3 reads CASSLETGRNTEAFF. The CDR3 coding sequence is TGCGCCAGCAGCTTGGAGACAGGGCGGAACACTGAAGCTTTCTTT.

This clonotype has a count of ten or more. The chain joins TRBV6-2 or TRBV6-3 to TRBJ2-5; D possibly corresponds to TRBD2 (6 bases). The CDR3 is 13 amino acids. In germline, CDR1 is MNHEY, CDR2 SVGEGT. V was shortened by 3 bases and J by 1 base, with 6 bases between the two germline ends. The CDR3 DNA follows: TGTGCCAGCAGTTATAGCGGCCAAGAGACCCAGTACTTC. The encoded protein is CASSYSGQETQYF.

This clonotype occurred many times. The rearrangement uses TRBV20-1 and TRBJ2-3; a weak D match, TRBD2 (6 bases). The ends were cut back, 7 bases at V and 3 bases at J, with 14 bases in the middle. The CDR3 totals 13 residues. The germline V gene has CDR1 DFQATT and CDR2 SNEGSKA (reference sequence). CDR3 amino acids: CSVVGSGTDTQYF. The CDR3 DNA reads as TGCAGTGTGGTCGGGAGTGGAACAGATACGCAGTATTTT.

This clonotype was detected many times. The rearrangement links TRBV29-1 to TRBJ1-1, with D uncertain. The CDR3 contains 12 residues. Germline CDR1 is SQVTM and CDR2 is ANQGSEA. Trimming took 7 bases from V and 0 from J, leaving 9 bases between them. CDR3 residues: CSGSTLNTEAFF. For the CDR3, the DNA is TGCAGCGGTTCGACATTGAACACTGAAGCTTTCTTT.

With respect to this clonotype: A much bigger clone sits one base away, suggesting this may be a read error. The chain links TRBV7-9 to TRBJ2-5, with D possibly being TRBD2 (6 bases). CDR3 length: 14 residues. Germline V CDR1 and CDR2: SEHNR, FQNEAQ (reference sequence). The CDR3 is CASSFTGVGETQHF. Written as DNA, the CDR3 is TGTGCCAGCAGCTTTACGGGGGTAGGGGAGACCCAGCACTTC.

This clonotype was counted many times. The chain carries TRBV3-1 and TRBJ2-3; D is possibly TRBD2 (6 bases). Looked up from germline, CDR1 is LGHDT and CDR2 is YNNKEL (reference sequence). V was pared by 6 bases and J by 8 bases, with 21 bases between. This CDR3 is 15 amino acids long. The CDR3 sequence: CASRPGTGAGGTQYF. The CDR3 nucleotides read TGTGCCAGCAGGCCCGGGACGGGAGCGGGTGGTACGCAGTATTTT.

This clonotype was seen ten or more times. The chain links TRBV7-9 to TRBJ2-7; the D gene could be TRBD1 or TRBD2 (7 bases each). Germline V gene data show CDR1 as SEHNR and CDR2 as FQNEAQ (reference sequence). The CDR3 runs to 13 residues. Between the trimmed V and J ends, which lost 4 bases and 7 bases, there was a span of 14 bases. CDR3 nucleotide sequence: TGTGCCAGCAGCTCAGGGGGGGCGAGTGAGCAGTACTTC. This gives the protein CASSSGGASEQYF.

Here the CDR3 reads CASREDSVTEAFF. CDR3 in DNA: TGTGCCAGCAGAGAGGACTCGGTTACAGAAGCTTTCTTT. The gene calls are TRBV6-1 and TRBJ1-1; D gene unclear. Germline-derived CDR1 and CDR2 are MNHNS and SASEGT. The CDR3 has 13 residues. Trimming removed 6 bases from V and 8 bases from J, with 16 bases in between.

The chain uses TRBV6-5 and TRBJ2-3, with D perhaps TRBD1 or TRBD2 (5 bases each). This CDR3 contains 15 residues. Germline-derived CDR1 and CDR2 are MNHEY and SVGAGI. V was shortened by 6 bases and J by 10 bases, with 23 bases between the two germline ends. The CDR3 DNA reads TGTGCCAGCAGGATCTCCGGGACGGCTCTAGGACCGCAGTATTTT. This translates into CASRISGTALGPQYF.

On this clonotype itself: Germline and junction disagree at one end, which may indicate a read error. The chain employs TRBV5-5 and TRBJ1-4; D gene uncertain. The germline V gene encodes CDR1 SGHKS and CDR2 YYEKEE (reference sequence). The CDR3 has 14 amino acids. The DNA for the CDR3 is TGTGCCAGCAGCTCTTTAGCGGGAGGAGAAAAACTGGTTTTT. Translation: CASSSLAGGEKLVF.

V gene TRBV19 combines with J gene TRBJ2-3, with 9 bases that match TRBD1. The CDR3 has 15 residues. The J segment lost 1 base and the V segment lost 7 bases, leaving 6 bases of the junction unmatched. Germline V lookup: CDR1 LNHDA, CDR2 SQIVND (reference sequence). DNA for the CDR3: TGTGCCAGTACCCCGACAGGGGGAGGCACAGATACGCAGTATTTT. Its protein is CASTPTGGGTDTQYF. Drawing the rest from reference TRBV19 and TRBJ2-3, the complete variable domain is DGGITQSPKYLFRKEGQNVTLSCEQNLNHDAMYWYRQDPGQGLRLIYYSQIVNDFQKGDIAEGYSVSREKKESFPLTVTSAQKNPTAFYLCASTPTGGGTDTQYFGPGTRLTVL.

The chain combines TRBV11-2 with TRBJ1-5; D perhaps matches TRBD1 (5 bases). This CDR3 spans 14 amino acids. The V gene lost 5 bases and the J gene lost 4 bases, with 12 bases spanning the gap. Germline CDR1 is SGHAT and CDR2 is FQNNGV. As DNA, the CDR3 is TGTGCCAGCAGCACCGACGGGGGAAATCAGCCCCAGCATTTT. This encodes CASSTDGGNQPQHF.

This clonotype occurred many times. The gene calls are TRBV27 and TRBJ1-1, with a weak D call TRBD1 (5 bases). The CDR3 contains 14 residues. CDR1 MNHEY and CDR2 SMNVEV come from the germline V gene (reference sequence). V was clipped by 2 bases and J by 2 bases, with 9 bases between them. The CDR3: CASSLGRVNTEAFF. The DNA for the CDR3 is TGTGCCAGCAGTTTAGGCAGGGTAAACACTGAAGCTTTCTTT.

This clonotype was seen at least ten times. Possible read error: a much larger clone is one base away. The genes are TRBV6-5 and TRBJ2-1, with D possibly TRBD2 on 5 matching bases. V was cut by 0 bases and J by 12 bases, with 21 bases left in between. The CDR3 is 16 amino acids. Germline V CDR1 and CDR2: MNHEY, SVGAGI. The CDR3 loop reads CASSYSGGKGSHGQFF. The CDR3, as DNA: TGTGCCAGCAGTTACTCGGGTGGTAAAGGGAGCCATGGGCAGTTCTTC.

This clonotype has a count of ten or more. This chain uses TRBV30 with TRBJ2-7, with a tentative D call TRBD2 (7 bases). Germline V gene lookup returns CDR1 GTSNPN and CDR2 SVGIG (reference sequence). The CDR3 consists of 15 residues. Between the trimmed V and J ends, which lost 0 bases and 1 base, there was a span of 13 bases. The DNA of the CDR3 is TGTGCCTGGAGTGTCGGGGGGCCCTATTCCTACGAGCAGTACTTC. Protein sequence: CAWSVGGPYSYEQYF.

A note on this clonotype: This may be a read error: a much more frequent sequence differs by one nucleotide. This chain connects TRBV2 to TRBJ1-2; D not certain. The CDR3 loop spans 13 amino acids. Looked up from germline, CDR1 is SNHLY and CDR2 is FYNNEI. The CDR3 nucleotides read TGTGCCAGCAGTGAAGGTCTTAACTATGGCTGCACCTTC. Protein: CASSEGLNYGCTF.

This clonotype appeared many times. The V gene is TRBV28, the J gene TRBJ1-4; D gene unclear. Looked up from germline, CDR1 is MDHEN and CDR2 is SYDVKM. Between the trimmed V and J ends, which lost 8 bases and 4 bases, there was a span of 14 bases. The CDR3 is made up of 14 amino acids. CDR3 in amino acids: CASRVGPNNEKLFF. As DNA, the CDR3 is TGTGCCAGCCGGGTCGGGCCCAATAATGAAAAACTGTTTTTT.

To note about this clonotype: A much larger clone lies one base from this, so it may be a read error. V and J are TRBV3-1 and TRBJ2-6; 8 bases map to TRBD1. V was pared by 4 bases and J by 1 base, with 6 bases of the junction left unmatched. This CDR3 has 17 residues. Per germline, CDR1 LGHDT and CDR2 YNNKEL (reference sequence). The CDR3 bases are TGTGCCAGCAGCCCAGGACAGGGAGAGTCTGGGGCCAACGTCCTGACTTTC. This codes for CASSPGQGESGANVLTF.

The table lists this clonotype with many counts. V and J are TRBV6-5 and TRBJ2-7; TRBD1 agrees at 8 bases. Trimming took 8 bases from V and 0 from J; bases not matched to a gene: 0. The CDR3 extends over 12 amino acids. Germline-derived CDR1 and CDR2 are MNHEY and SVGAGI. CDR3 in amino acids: CASQGASYEQYF. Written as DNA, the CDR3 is TGTGCCAGCCAGGGGGCCTCCTACGAGCAGTACTTC.

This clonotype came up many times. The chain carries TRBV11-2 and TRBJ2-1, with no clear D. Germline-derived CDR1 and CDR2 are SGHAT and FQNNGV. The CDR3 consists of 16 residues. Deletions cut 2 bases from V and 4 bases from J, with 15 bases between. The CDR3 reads CASSLRARGRYNEQFF. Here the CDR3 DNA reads TGTGCCAGCAGCTTACGGGCGAGAGGACGTTACAATGAGCAGTTCTTC.

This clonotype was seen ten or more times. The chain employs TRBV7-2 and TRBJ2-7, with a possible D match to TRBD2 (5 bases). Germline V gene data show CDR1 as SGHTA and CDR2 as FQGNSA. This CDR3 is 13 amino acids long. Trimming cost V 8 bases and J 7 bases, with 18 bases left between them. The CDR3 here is CASGFRTREEQYF. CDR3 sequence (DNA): TGTGCCAGCGGTTTTAGAACCCGGGAAGAGCAGTACTTC.

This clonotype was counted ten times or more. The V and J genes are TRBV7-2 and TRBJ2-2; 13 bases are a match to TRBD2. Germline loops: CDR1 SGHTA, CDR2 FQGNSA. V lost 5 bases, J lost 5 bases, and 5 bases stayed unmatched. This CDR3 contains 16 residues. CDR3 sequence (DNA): TGTGCCAGCAGCCCTCCGGGACTAGCGGGAACCGGGGAGCTGTTTTTT. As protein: CASSPPGLAGTGELFF.

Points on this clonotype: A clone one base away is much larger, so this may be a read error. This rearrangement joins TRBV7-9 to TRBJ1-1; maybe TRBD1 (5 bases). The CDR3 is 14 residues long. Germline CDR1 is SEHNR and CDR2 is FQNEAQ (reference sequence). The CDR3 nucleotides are TGTGCCAGCAGCCCGGGGGAGATTTTGACTGAAGCTGTCTTT. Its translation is CASSPGEILTEAVF.

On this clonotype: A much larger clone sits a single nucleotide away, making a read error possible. In DNA, the CDR3 is TGTGCCAGCAGCCAAGGGGCACGGGAAAAACTGTCTTTT. It specifies CASSQGAREKLSF. The chain couples TRBV3-1 to TRBJ1-4; D is unclear. This CDR3 is built from 13 residues. The germline CDR1 and CDR2 sequences are LGHDT and YNNKEL (reference sequence).